Listed below are T cell receptor beta chains from one sample, sequenced in a study of shared clonotypes between healthy human individuals. Generated by immunoSEQ multiplex PCR, the TCRdb table keeps only in-frame clones and is missing some. The sample consists of around 2,000,000 clones, roughly 91% of them appearing once. The sequenced sample consisted of naive CD8+ T cells from PBMCs. The source is a young man in good health. Some clones in this sample may be carry-over from other donors' samples. Both conserved end residues are trimmed from each CDR3.

J,V,CDR3
TRBJ2-7,TRBV6-6,ASRPGLAGGEQY
TRBJ1-1,TRBV27,ASSLFGNTEAF
TRBJ1-1,TRBV7-6,ASSLTSGQDFEAF
TRBJ2-7,TRBV28,ASSFGTEVRNEQY
TRBJ2-1,TRBV28,ASSPQLVRVARTIYNEQF
TRBJ2-1,TRBV19,ASSIRFPGEGPSLIYNEQF
TRBJ2-7,TRBV27,ASSPGYLYEQY
TRBJ1-1,TRBV4-3,ASSQRNGGDTEAF
TRBJ2-5,TRBV6-8,ASSHDAGGETQY
TRBJ2-7,TRBV29-1,SVVGIEGSTGEQY
TRBJ2-7,TRBV7-8,ASSPRTGIYEQY
TRBJ2-1,TRBV28,ASSSATGSYNEQF